Below are 21 T cell receptor beta chains sequenced from a single sample in a study of T cell responses to AZD1222 COVID-19 vaccine. Sequenced by immunoSEQ multiplex PCR; TCRdb stores in-frame clones only, minus some. The table has over 130,000 clones, 91% seen once; the top ten hold 7.5% to 9.5%. The sequencing used peripheral blood, collected 28 days after the second dose of the MenACWY control vaccine. The receptors come from an adult who received the MenACWY meningococcal vaccine as a control.

The J gene is TRBJ2-2, the V gene TRBV3-1 (or the pseudogene TRBV3-2); 10 bases fit TRBD2. The germline gives CDR1 LGHDT, CDR2 YNNKEL (reference sequence). CDR3 length: 18 amino acids. V was pared by 0 bases and J by 1 base, with 5 bases of the junction left unmatched. CDR3 region: CASSQETLAGVNTGELFF. The CDR3 nucleotides are TGTGCCAGCAGCCAAGAGACGCTAGCGGGAGTGAACACCGGGGAGCTGTTTTTT.

CDR3 nucleotide sequence: TGTGCCAGCAGCCAAGATACAGGCTTGGGCCGGGGATTGGGGGAGCAGTACTTC. Its translation: CASSQDTGLGRGLGEQYF. The chain has TRBV3-1 (or the pseudogene TRBV3-2) and TRBJ2-7; either TRBD1 or TRBD2 may fit D (5 bases each). The V gene's germline CDR1 is LGHDT and CDR2 YNNKEL (reference sequence). The V end was cut by 0 bases, the J end by 7 bases, with 25 bases between. CDR3 length: 18 amino acids.

The chain combines TRBV28 with TRBJ2-2; D is undetermined. Trimming removed 2 bases from V and 8 bases from J, with 3 bases in between. The CDR3 spans 11 residues. CDR1 MDHEN and CDR2 SYDVKM come from the germline V gene. CDR3 in DNA: TGTGCCAGCAGTTTACAGGGGGAGCTGTTTTTT. Amino acid sequence: CASSLQGELFF.

V usage is TRBV14 and J usage is TRBJ1-2; TRBD1 aligns across 7 bases. The V segment lost 5 bases and the J segment 4 bases; nucleotides outside the gene matches: 16. CDR1 and CDR2 from the germline V gene are SGHDN and FVKESK. This CDR3 is built from 17 residues. The CDR3 bases are TGTGCCAGCAGCGCAAGATGGGGAGGGGGCGACCTCTATGGCTACACCTTC. Its protein product is CASSARWGGGDLYGYTF. The full variable domain, in which reference TRBV14 and TRBJ1-2 provide the parts outside the CDR3, is EAGVTQFPSHSVIEKGQTVTLRCDPISGHDNLYWYRRVMGKEIKFLLHFVKESKQDESGMPNNRFLAERTGGTYSTLKVQPAELEDSGVYFCASSARWGGGDLYGYTFGSGTRLTVV.

The chain links TRBV5-1 to TRBJ2-7; D might be TRBD1 (7 bases). CDR1 and CDR2 from the germline V gene are SGHRS and YFSETQ. The CDR3 sequence is 16 residues long. V was shortened by 4 bases and J by 5 bases, with 22 bases between the two germline ends. CDR3 DNA sequence: TGCGCCAGCAGCCTGGGACAGTCCCCGGGCGGGGACGAGCAGTACTTC. It translates to CASSLGQSPGGDEQYF.

This chain links TRBV5-1 with TRBJ1-2, with TRBD1 matching over 8 bases. The J segment lost 8 bases and the V segment lost 2 bases, leaving 5 bases of the junction unmatched. CDR3 size: 13 residues. Germline CDR1 and CDR2: SGHRS and YFSETQ. The CDR3 reads CASSFGTGEGYTF. CDR3 nucleotides: TGCGCCAGCAGCTTCGGGACAGGAGAAGGCTACACCTTC.

This sequence joins TRBV19 and TRBJ1-1; no firm D call. Trimming stripped 5 bases from V and 0 bases from J, with 10 bases between. Germline loops: CDR1 LNHDA, CDR2 SQIVND (reference sequence). The CDR3 length is 14 residues. The CDR3 loop is CASSPSPVNTEAFF. The CDR3 DNA reads as TGTGCCAGTAGTCCGAGTCCGGTGAACACTGAAGCTTTCTTT.

Only a few counts were recorded for this clone. The J gene is TRBJ1-2, the V gene TRBV6-1; D gene uncertain. CDR1 and CDR2 (germline): MNHNS, SASEGT. The CDR3 is 13 amino acids. Deletions cut 0 bases from V and 5 bases from J, with 7 bases between. The CDR3 here is CASSEATQYGYTF. CDR3 in DNA: TGTGCCAGCAGTGAAGCGACACAATATGGCTACACCTTC.

The chain couples TRBV24-1 to TRBJ1-5, with D maybe TRBD1 (5 bases). Germline V gene sequence: CDR1 KGHDR, CDR2 SFDVKD. The CDR3 covers 17 residues. V was shortened by 2 bases and J by 5 bases, with 18 bases between the two germline ends. The CDR3 spells CATSDSGGPAWDQPQHF. In DNA form, the CDR3 reads TGTGCCACCAGTGATTCGGGGGGTCCCGCTTGGGATCAGCCCCAGCATTTT.

V usage is TRBV9 and J usage is TRBJ2-2; D is uncertain. CDR1 is SGDLS and CDR2 is YYNGEE in the germline V gene. The V and J ends lost 6 bases and 4 bases respectively, with 13 bases between them. The CDR3 has 14 amino acids. In DNA, the CDR3 is TGTGCCAGCACCAGGAATAGGGTCACCGGGGAGCTGTTTTTT. Residues: CASTRNRVTGELFF.

The J gene is TRBJ2-5, the V gene TRBV9; 15 bases match TRBD2. This CDR3 is 16 amino acids long. Trimming took 2 bases from V and 5 from J; bases not matched to a gene: 4. Germline loops: CDR1 SGDLS, CDR2 YYNGEE. The chain's CDR3 is CASSVGLAGGWETQYF. The CDR3 DNA follows: TGTGCCAGCAGCGTTGGACTAGCGGGAGGGTGGGAGACCCAGTACTTC.

This sequence joins TRBV21-1 and TRBJ1-4. TRBV21-1 is a pseudogene segment. The length of the CDR3 is 14 residues. The CDR3: CASSNRGRNEKLFF. CDR3 nucleotide sequence: TGTGCCAGCAGCAACCGGGGACGTAATGAAAAACTGTTTTTT.

This clone was counted once. The V and J genes are TRBV19 and TRBJ1-2; D ambiguous. Trimming took 5 bases from V and 1 from J, leaving 14 bases between them. The CDR3 length is 15 residues. Germline values: CDR1 LNHDA, CDR2 SQIVND (reference sequence). CDR3 sequence (DNA): TGTGCCAGTAGTCCGTTCAGTGCGGGTAACTATGGCTACACCTTC. Its protein is CASSPFSAGNYGYTF. Combining the CDR3 with reference TRBV19 and TRBJ1-2 gives the whole variable domain DGGITQSPKYLFRKEGQNVTLSCEQNLNHDAMYWYRQDPGQGLRLIYYSQIVNDFQKGDIAEGYSVSREKKESFPLTVTSAQKNPTAFYLCASSPFSAGNYGYTFGSGTRLTVV.

This chain connects TRBV7-3 to TRBJ2-1, with a tentative D call TRBD2 (5 bases). Trimming removed 1 base from V and 7 bases from J, with 14 bases in between. The CDR3 is 15 amino acids. Per germline, CDR1 SGHTA and CDR2 FQGTGA. The CDR3 nucleotides are TGTGCCAGCAGCTTAAACCCCCAAGGCGGGAATGAGCAGTTCTTC. This encodes CASSLNPQGGNEQFF.

V usage is TRBV19 and J usage is TRBJ2-7, with D possibly matching TRBD1 (8 bases). Germline V CDR1 and CDR2: LNHDA, SQIVND (reference sequence). The CDR3 has 15 amino acids. Trimming took 5 bases from V and 3 from J, leaving 17 bases between them. The CDR3 loop reads CASSLWTGRGYEQYF. The CDR3 bases are TGTGCCAGTAGTCTATGGACAGGGAGGGGCTACGAGCAGTACTTC.

This clone came up once. The V call is TRBV6-5, the J call TRBJ1-6; D remains ambiguous. Trimming took 5 bases from V and 10 from J, leaving 9 bases between them. Germline-derived CDR1 and CDR2 are MNHEY and SVGAGI. The CDR3 has 12 amino acids. CDR3 in amino acids: CASSIKGSPLHF. Here the CDR3 DNA reads TGTGCCAGCAGTATAAAGGGATCACCCCTCCACTTT.

The V call is TRBV27, the J call TRBJ2-1; D ambiguous. Trimming took off 0 bases at V and 4 bases at J, with 7 bases between the two ends. Germline V gene lookup returns CDR1 MNHEY and CDR2 SMNVEV (reference sequence). This CDR3 is built from 14 residues. CDR3 amino acids: CASSLSLGYNEQFF. The CDR3 nucleotides are TGTGCCAGCAGTTTATCGCTCGGGTACAATGAGCAGTTCTTC.

This clone came up once. The chain recombines TRBV19 with TRBJ2-1; TRBD1 aligns across 8 bases. CDR1 and CDR2 (germline): LNHDA, SQIVND (reference sequence). The CDR3 extends over 11 amino acids. CDR3 sequence (DNA): TGTGCGACAGGGGAGGTCAATGAGCAGTTCTTC. This translates into CATGEVNEQFF.

V usage is TRBV4-3 and J usage is TRBJ1-3; maybe TRBD1 (6 bases). The V gene lost 4 bases and the J gene lost 2 bases, with 18 bases spanning the gap. The length of the CDR3 is 17 residues. CDR1 and CDR2 from the germline V gene are LGHNA and YSLEER. For the CDR3, the DNA is TGCGCCAGCAGCCCTCGCCCCCAGGGGTCGGCTGGAAACACCATATATTTT. Protein: CASSPRPQGSAGNTIYF.

This sequence joins TRBV28 and TRBJ1-5; TRBD1 matches 7 bases. There are 13 residues in the CDR3. Germline V gene lookup returns CDR1 MDHEN and CDR2 SYDVKM. V trimming: 6 bases; J trimming: 3 bases; junction bases outside the gene matches: 2. This CDR3 is CASRQGFNQPQHF. CDR3 sequence (DNA): TGTGCCAGCAGACAGGGGTTCAATCAGCCCCAGCATTTT.

The V and J genes are TRBV19 and TRBJ2-2, with TRBD2 matching over 12 bases. The CDR3 sequence is 17 residues long. Germline V lookup: CDR1 LNHDA, CDR2 SQIVND (reference sequence). V was pared by 4 bases and J by 5 bases, with 8 bases of the junction left unmatched. CDR3 DNA sequence: TGTGCCAGTAGTACTTCTAGCGGGGGGGCCGGTACCGGGGAGCTGTTTTTT. The encoded protein is CASSTSSGGAGTGELFF.